The sequence of this T cell receptor beta chain was determined in a study of T cells in Graves' hyperthyroidism and ophthalmopathy. Amplification of TCR beta CDR3 regions was performed using RNA transcripts as template. The primer set for the first-round RT-PCR of the TCR CDR3 was HTBI. One entry per CDR3 protein, called by TCRdb with MiXCR from the multiplex PCR reads. In the table there are 300,000 to 450,000 distinct CDR3 sequences, around 13% of which are singletons. This clonotype was observed once. CDR1 and CDR2 from the germline V gene are LNHDA and SQIVND (reference sequence). The CDR3 contains 13 residues. The ends were cut back, 8 bases at V and 6 bases at J, with 16 bases in the middle.

This TCR derives from an older woman with Graves' hyperthyroidism. The specimen sequenced was blood. V usage is TRBV19 and J usage is TRBJ1-1; D unclear. The CDR3: CASRVATGSEAFF. In DNA form, the CDR3 reads TGTGCCAGTCGAGTCGCGACGGGGTCTGAAGCTTTCTTT.